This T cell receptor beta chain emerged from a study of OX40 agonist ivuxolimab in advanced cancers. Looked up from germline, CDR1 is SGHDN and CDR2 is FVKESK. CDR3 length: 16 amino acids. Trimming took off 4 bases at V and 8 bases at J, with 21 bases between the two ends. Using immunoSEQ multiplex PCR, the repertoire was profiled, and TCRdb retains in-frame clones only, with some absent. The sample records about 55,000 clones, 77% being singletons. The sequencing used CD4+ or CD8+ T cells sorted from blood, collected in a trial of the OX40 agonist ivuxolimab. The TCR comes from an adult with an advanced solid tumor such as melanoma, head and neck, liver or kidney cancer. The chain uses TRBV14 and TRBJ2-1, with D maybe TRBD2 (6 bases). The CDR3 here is CASSLAGVGGADEQFF. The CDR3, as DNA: TGTGCCAGCAGCCTGGCTGGCGTCGGGGGTGCGGATGAGCAGTTCTTC.